This T cell receptor beta chain came from a study of blood T cell repertoires in COVID-19. Study as a whole: Sites across the United States, Italy and Spain contributed samples from acute and convalescent COVID-19. T cells, B-cell-depleted T cells, or PBMCs provided the cDNA or gDNA that served as material.

Per the original data handling: Reference gene primer amplification in the assay estimated nucleated cell counts. Using immunoSEQ multiplex PCR, the repertoire was profiled, and TCRdb retains in-frame clones only, with some absent. D and trimming come from the DNA, and the V and J calls and clone size come from that table. The sample has 200,000 to 250,000 clones; around 85% are singletons. Germline values: CDR1 SQVTM, CDR2 ANQGSEA. This CDR3 region has 12 residues. V shed 5 bases and J 9 bases; nucleotides not matched to a gene: 7. V gene TRBV29-1 combines with J gene TRBJ2-1, with TRBD1 matching 7 bases. This clonotype was obtained from a woman aged 45-60 years in a cohort exposed to, infected with or recovered from COVID-19 (not recorded which). The sequenced sample consisted of PBMCs or T cells enriched from blood (not recorded which). The CDR3, as DNA: TGCAGCGTTTCCCGACAGGGCAGTGAGCAGTTCTTC. Residues: CSVSRQGSEQFF.